Reported below is one T cell receptor (beta chain). Its antigen is unknown. Produced via immunoSEQ multiplex PCR; TCRdb's table is partial and in-frame only. The table includes roughly 76,000 clones, over 75% detected once. The sample comes from a study of T cell responses to AZD1222 COVID-19 vaccine. The study, taken as a whole, reports: Females made up more of the donors, who were largely white British, and clonal diversity may have come out too low.

This receptor was taken from an adult in good health. Sequencing was performed on peripheral blood, taken on day 0 of AZD1222 vaccination.

This chain's CDR3 is CASETDYTYGYTF. CDR3 in DNA: TGTGCCAGTGAGACAGACTATACCTATGGCTACACCTTC. The rearrangement links TRBV6-5 to TRBJ1-2; D is perhaps TRBD1 (5 bases). Germline V lookup: CDR1 MNHEY, CDR2 SVGAGI. V dropped 9 bases and J dropped 4 bases, with 15 bases sitting between them. The length of the CDR3 is 13 residues.